These 2 T cell receptor beta chains were all obtained from the same sample, sequenced in a study of CD8+ T cells in alopecia areata. It was cDNA, reverse transcribed from extracted RNA, that served as the sequencing template. The assay was immunoSEQ multiplex PCR, and TCRdb's table has in-frame clones only and misses some. Here the sample spans about 190,000 clones, over 55% being singletons. Treatment meaning: oral pan-JAK inhibitor, 5-10 mg twice daily. The sequences come from CD4+ T cells sorted from blood, collected at week 24, from a patient treated with tofacitinib. These receptors came from a human donor with alopecia areata.

The chain couples TRBV5-1 to TRBJ2-5; 7 bases line up with TRBD1. The trim removed 5 bases at V and 1 base at J, leaving 5 bases unmatched. The CDR3 length is 14 residues. The germline V gene encodes CDR1 SGHRS and CDR2 YFSETQ. The CDR3 coding sequence is TGCGCCAGCAGAATAACAGGGGCCCAAGAGACCCAGTACTTC. It specifies CASRITGAQETQYF.

This clone was counted only a few times. Within the sample, other DNA sequences also encode this same CDR3. CDR3 in amino acids: CAWSGGDNQPQHF. The CDR3 nucleotides are TGTGCCTGGAGTGGGGGTGACAATCAGCCCCAGCATTTT. The chain joins TRBV30 to TRBJ1-5, with D unresolved. The germline gives CDR1 GTSNPN, CDR2 SVGIG (reference sequence). V was clipped by 1 base and J by 3 bases, with 7 bases between them. There are 13 residues in the CDR3.